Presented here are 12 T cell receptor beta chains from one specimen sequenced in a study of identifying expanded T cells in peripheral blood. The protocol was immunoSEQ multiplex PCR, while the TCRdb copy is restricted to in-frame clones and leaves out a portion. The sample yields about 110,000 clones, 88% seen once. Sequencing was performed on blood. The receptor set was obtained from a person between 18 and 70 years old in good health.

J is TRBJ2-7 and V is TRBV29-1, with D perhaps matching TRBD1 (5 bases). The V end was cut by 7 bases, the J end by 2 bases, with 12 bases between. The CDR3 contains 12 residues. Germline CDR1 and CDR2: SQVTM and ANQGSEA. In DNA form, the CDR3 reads TGCAGCGCAGGACACGTAACCTACGAGCAGTACTTC. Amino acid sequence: CSAGHVTYEQYF.

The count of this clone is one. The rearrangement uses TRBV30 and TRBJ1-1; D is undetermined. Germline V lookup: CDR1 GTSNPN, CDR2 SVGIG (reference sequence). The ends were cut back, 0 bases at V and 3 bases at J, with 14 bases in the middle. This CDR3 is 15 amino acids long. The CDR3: CAWSVLSSEYTEAFF. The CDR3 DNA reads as TGTGCCTGGAGTGTACTGAGTTCTGAGTACACTGAAGCTTTCTTT.

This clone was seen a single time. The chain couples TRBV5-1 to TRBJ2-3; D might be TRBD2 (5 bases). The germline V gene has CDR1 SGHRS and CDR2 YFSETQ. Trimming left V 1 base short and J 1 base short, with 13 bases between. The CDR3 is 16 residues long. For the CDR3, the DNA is TGCGCCAGCAGCTTGTATGGGAGTTCTGGCACAGATACGCAGTATTTT. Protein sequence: CASSLYGSSGTDTQYF.

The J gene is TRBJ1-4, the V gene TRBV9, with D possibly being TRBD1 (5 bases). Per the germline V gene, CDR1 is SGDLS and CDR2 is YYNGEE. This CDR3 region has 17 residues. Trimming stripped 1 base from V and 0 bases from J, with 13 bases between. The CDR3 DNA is TGTGCCAGCAGCGTATCACCTTGGGGGGCAACTAATGAAAAACTGTTTTTT. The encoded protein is CASSVSPWGATNEKLFF.

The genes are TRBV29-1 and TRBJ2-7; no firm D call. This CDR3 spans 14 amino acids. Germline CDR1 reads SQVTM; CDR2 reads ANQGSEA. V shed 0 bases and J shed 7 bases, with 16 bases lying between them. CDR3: CSVEDLTGDQEQYF. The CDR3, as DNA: TGCAGCGTTGAAGATCTTACCGGTGACCAGGAGCAGTACTTC.

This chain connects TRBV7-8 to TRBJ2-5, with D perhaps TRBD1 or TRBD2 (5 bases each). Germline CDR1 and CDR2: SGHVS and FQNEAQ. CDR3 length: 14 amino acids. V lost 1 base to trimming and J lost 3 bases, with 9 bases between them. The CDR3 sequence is CASSLGGMEETQYF. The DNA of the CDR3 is TGTGCCAGCAGCTTAGGGGGGATGGAAGAGACCCAGTACTTC.

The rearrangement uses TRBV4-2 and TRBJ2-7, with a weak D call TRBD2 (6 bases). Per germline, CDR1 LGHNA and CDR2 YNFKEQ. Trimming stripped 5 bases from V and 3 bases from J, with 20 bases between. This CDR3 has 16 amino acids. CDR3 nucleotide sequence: TGTGCCAGCAGCAAAAGGGAGGCTAGCGAACACTACGAGCAGTACTTC. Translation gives CASSKREASEHYEQYF.

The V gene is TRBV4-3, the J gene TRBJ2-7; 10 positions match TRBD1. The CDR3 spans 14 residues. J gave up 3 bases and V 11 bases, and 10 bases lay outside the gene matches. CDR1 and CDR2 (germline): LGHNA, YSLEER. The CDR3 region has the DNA TGCGCCTCCTCTCCCGGGGACAGGGGCTACGAGCAGTACTTC. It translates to CASSPGDRGYEQYF.

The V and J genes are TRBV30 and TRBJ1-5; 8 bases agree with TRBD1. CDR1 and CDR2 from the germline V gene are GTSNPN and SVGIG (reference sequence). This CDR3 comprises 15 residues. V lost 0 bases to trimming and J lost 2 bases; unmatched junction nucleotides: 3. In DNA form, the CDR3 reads TGTGCCTGGAGTGTACAGACAGGGGGCAATCAGCCCCAGCATTTT. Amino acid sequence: CAWSVQTGGNQPQHF.

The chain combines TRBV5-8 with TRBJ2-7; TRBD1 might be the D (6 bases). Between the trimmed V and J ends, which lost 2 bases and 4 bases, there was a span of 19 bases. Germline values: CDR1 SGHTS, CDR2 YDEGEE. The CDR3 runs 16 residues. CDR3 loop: CASSFVGRDQGYEQYF. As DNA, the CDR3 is TGTGCCAGCAGCTTTGTGGGTCGGGACCAGGGGTACGAGCAGTACTTC.

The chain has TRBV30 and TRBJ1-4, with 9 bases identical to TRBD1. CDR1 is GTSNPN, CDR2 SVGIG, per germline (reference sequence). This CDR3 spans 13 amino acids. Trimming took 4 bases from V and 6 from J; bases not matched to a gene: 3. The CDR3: CAWTGQGYEKLFF. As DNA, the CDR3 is TGTGCCTGGACCGGACAGGGGTATGAAAAACTGTTTTTT.

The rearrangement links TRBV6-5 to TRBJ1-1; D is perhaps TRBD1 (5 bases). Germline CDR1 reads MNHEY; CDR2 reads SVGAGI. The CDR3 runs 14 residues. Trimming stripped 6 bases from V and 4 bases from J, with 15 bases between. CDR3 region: CASSLDGTFTEAFF. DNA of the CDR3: TGTGCCAGCAGCCTGGACGGGACGTTCACTGAAGCTTTCTTT.